The 3 T cell receptor beta chains given below trace back to one sample, sequenced in a study of cytomegalovirus exposure and HLA in healthy donors. Both 60 Vbeta primers and 13 Jbeta primers went into the PCR. Produced via immunoSEQ multiplex PCR; TCRdb's table is partial and in-frame only. Seen here are about 100,000 clones, approximately 76% observed once, and the top ten hold roughly 7.7%. Sequenced sample: PBMCs. These receptors were obtained from a man aged 40-50 years in good health and CMV-seropositive.

CDR3 sequence: CASSPTSGFYEQYF. The DNA of the CDR3 is TGTGCCAGCTCACCAACTAGCGGATTCTACGAGCAGTACTTC. The chain combines TRBV18 with TRBJ2-7; 8 bases agree with TRBD2. The CDR3 covers 14 residues. The trim removed 2 bases at V and 3 bases at J, leaving 3 bases unmatched. Germline CDR1 is KGHSH and CDR2 is LQKENI.

The V and J genes are TRBV28 and TRBJ2-6, with a possible D match to TRBD1 (6 bases). The V end lost 6 bases, the J end lost 4 bases, and 13 bases lay between the germline ends. This CDR3 region has 15 residues. Germline V gene lookup returns CDR1 MDHEN and CDR2 SYDVKM. The CDR3 here is CASRPGVAGANVLTF. The CDR3 bases are TGTGCCAGCAGGCCAGGGGTCGCAGGGGCCAACGTCCTGACTTTC.

The chain combines TRBV29-1 with TRBJ2-1, with TRBD2 matching over 11 bases. The length of the CDR3 is 16 residues. The germline gives CDR1 SQVTM, CDR2 ANQGSEA. V shed 4 bases and J 2 bases; nucleotides not matched to a gene: 7. The CDR3 protein is CSVGPGLADPYNEQFF. The CDR3 coding sequence is TGCAGCGTTGGGCCGGGACTAGCGGATCCCTACAATGAGCAGTTCTTC.